This T cell receptor beta chain was captured in a study of cytomegalovirus exposure and HLA in healthy donors. Details on this clone: The antigen is undetermined.

The assay was immunoSEQ multiplex PCR, and TCRdb's table has in-frame clones only and misses some. The profile shows some 110,000 clones, about nine tenths of them singletons. Study-wide results and limits: Generally TCR sequences proved uncommon, though certain public TCRs appeared in numerous donors. Among the CMV-associated chains, a few were confirmed in vitro as specific for CMV antigens.

The CDR3 has 16 residues. Germline V gene sequence: CDR1 SQVTM, CDR2 ANQGSEA. V gave up 1 base and J gave up 8 bases, with 21 bases separating them. V gene TRBV29-1 combines with J gene TRBJ2-1; D is perhaps TRBD2 (5 bases). The source material was PBMCs. This TCR was sampled from a woman between 18 and 30 years old in good health and CMV-seropositive. The CDR3 sequence: CSVEVGRALKRDEQFF. The CDR3 nucleotides are TGCAGCGTTGAAGTCGGTCGGGCTCTAAAGAGGGATGAGCAGTTCTTC.